These 10 T cell receptor beta chains originate from one sample sequenced in a study of T cell responses to AZD1222 COVID-19 vaccine. TCRdb keeps only in-frame clones here, not all; method: immunoSEQ multiplex PCR. Found here are about 150,000 clones, about nine tenths of them singletons; the top ten hold around 3.5%. Sequenced here: peripheral blood, sampled 28 days after the second AZD1222 dose. The receptor set was obtained from an adult who received the AZD1222 COVID-19 vaccine.

This chain connects TRBV28 to TRBJ2-7; 7 bases are shared with TRBD1. The CDR3 totals 14 residues. V shed 5 bases, J shed 5 bases, and the junction held 9 bases outside the gene matches. Germline V gene sequence: CDR1 MDHEN, CDR2 SYDVKM. CDR3 nucleotides: TGTGCCAGCAGTCCATACAGGGGTCGGGACGAGCAGTACTTC. Amino acids: CASSPYRGRDEQYF.

This chain connects TRBV19 to TRBJ2-3; D may be TRBD1 (6 bases). The CDR3 runs 15 residues. Germline assignment: CDR1 LNHDA and CDR2 SQIVND (reference sequence). V was pared by 7 bases and J by 6 bases, with 20 bases between. Here the CDR3 DNA reads TGTGCCAGTAATACAGGGAAGGTTTTTTCGGATACGCAGTATTTT. Translated, it gives CASNTGKVFSDTQYF.

This chain joins TRBV19 and TRBJ2-5; no reliable D call. Trimming stripped 5 bases from V and 5 bases from J, with 15 bases between. Germline V gene lookup returns CDR1 LNHDA and CDR2 SQIVND (reference sequence). CDR3 length equals 14 residues. The CDR3: CASSPSAAAETQYF. The CDR3 nucleotides read TGTGCCAGTAGTCCCTCCGCGGCGGCCGAGACCCAGTACTTC.

V and J are TRBV11-2 and TRBJ2-7; TRBD1 matches 7 bases. The germline gives CDR1 SGHAT, CDR2 FQNNGV. This CDR3 has 16 amino acids. After removal of 4 bases from V and 2 bases from J, the junction contained 11 bases not matched to a gene. The CDR3 here is CASSSSPGTAAYEQYF. CDR3 in DNA: TGTGCCAGCAGCTCCTCCCCCGGGACAGCTGCCTACGAGCAGTACTTC.

The chain uses TRBV28 and TRBJ1-2, with D perhaps matching TRBD1 (6 bases). Germline CDR1 MDHEN, CDR2 SYDVKM. This CDR3 comprises 15 residues. Trimming shortened V by 3 bases and J by 7 bases, and 18 bases separated the two germline ends. The CDR3 DNA sequence: TGTGCCAGCAGTTTTGGGGGCGTTAGGAAGTTTGGCTACACCTTC. This encodes CASSFGGVRKFGYTF.

V and J are TRBV19 and TRBJ2-1, with 8 positions matching TRBD2. V lost 6 bases, J lost 9 bases, and 4 bases stayed unmatched. CDR1 and CDR2 from the germline V gene are LNHDA and SQIVND (reference sequence). The CDR3 has 12 amino acids. CDR3 bases: TGTGCCAGTAGGAAAGCGGGAGTTGAGCAGTTCTTC. This gives the protein CASRKAGVEQFF. Variable domain in full (rest from reference TRBV19 and TRBJ2-1): DGGITQSPKYLFRKEGQNVTLSCEQNLNHDAMYWYRQDPGQGLRLIYYSQIVNDFQKGDIAEGYSVSREKKESFPLTVTSAQKNPTAFYLCASRKAGVEQFFGPGTRLTVL.

The chain joins TRBV18 to TRBJ1-4; D is uncertain. The CDR3 is 14 residues long. V was cut by 0 bases and J by 8 bases, with 10 bases left in between. Germline-derived CDR1 and CDR2 are KGHSH and LQKENI. CDR3 nucleotides: TGTGCCAGCTCACCACCCCAGATTCGCGAAAAACTGTTTTTT. It encodes CASSPPQIREKLFF.

The chain employs TRBV5-6 and TRBJ2-5; D could derive from TRBD1 or TRBD2 (5 bases each). The CDR3 has 14 amino acids. Germline V gene lookup returns CDR1 SGHDT and CDR2 YYEEEE. V was clipped by 4 bases and J by 2 bases, with 12 bases between them. CDR3 in amino acids: CASSPGTIQETQYF. CDR3 DNA: TGTGCCAGCAGCCCGGGGACGATACAAGAGACCCAGTACTTC.

The chain employs TRBV7-9 and TRBJ2-1; 15 bases agree with TRBD2. This CDR3 region has 18 residues. The ends lost 3 bases at V and 8 bases at J; junction bases unmatched: 11. Per germline, CDR1 SEHNR and CDR2 FQNEAQ (reference sequence). The CDR3 nucleotides are TGTGCCAGCAGCTTCCTTCCACGGACTAGCGGGAGGGCCCATGAGCAGTTCTTC. Translated: CASSFLPRTSGRAHEQFF.

The CDR3 coding sequence is TGCGCCAGCAGCGCTGGACAATTAAGCGGTGCGGAGCAGTTCTTC. Translating gives CASSAGQLSGAEQFF. The V gene is TRBV5-1, the J gene TRBJ2-1; possibly TRBD1 or TRBD2 for D (5 bases each). Germline assignment: CDR1 SGHRS and CDR2 YFSETQ. This CDR3 is 15 amino acids long. V lost 4 bases to trimming and J lost 10 bases, with 21 bases between them.